A single sample gave rise to the 14 T cell receptor beta chains below, sequenced in a study of cytomegalovirus exposure and HLA in healthy donors. This PCR relied on a set of 60 Vbeta primers and 13 Jbeta primers. The method was immunoSEQ multiplex PCR; TCRdb's version includes in-frame clones alone and lacks a portion of them. Counted here are 160,000 or so clones, roughly four fifths occurring once; the ten biggest clones make up about 1%. What was sequenced was PBMCs. The source of these receptors is a woman aged 35 to 49 in good health and CMV-seronegative.

The chain recombines TRBV19 with TRBJ2-3; 11 nucleotides align to TRBD2. CDR3 size: 14 residues. Trimming took 6 bases from V and 4 from J; bases not matched to a gene: 3. From germline, CDR1 is LNHDA and CDR2 SQIVND (reference sequence). As DNA, the CDR3 is TGTGCCAGTAGAACTAGCGGGAGCCCAGATACGCAGTATTTT. Translating gives CASRTSGSPDTQYF.

The rearrangement links TRBV29-1 to TRBJ2-1; 11 bases match TRBD2. CDR3 size: 14 residues. Germline loops: CDR1 SQVTM, CDR2 ANQGSEA. V shed 5 bases and J 2 bases; nucleotides not matched to a gene: 2. In DNA form, the CDR3 reads TGCAGCGTTTTAGCGGGAGGGCCCTACAATGAGCAGTTCTTC. It is translated as CSVLAGGPYNEQFF.

This clone has only a few counts. Here the CDR3 DNA reads TGCAGCGTTGGACTAGCGGGAGAGGCCAAAAACATTCAGTACTTC. It specifies CSVGLAGEAKNIQYF. The V call is TRBV29-1, the J call TRBJ2-4, with 12 bases aligning to TRBD2. The CDR3 is 15 residues long. CDR1 is SQVTM, CDR2 ANQGSEA, per germline. Unmatched junction bases numbered 2, after V lost 4 bases and J lost 1 base.

The chain is built from TRBV11-2 and TRBJ2-7; TRBD1 might be the D (6 bases). V dropped 5 bases and J dropped 2 bases, with 13 bases sitting between them. The V gene's germline CDR1 is SGHAT and CDR2 FQNNGV. The CDR3 contains 14 residues. The CDR3 reads CASSPRTDTYEQYF. For the CDR3, the DNA is TGTGCCAGCAGCCCTCGGACAGACACCTACGAGCAGTACTTC.

This chain uses TRBV7-9 with TRBJ1-2, with no clear D. V lost 8 bases and J lost 0, with 7 bases in between. CDR1 SEHNR and CDR2 FQNEAQ come from the germline V gene (reference sequence). This CDR3 comprises 12 residues. In DNA form, the CDR3 reads TGTGCCAGCGGCGGCCCTAACTATGGCTACACCTTC. Translated, it gives CASGGPNYGYTF.

The chain's CDR3 is CATTEWSNYGYTF. CDR3 sequence (DNA): TGTGCCACCACGGAGTGGTCTAACTATGGCTACACCTTC. The V and J genes are TRBV19 and TRBJ1-2; D not resolved. The CDR3 loop spans 13 amino acids. Germline V CDR1 and CDR2: LNHDA, SQIVND (reference sequence). V lost 10 bases, J lost 0 bases, and 12 bases lay in between.

V gene TRBV5-1 combines with J gene TRBJ1-1; D perhaps matches TRBD1 (5 bases). Germline V gene lookup returns CDR1 SGHRS and CDR2 YFSETQ. V gave up 0 bases and J gave up 6 bases, with 15 bases separating them. CDR3 length equals 15 residues. CDR3 loop: CASSLEWMGGAEAFF. The CDR3 nucleotides are TGCGCCAGCAGCTTGGAATGGATGGGGGGAGCTGAAGCTTTCTTT.

The chain recombines TRBV11-3 with TRBJ2-3; 7 nucleotides agree with TRBD2. V lost 0 bases, J lost 5 bases, and 8 bases stayed unmatched. CDR1 is SGHNT and CDR2 is YENEEA in the germline V gene. CDR3 length: 16 amino acids. The CDR3 reads CASSLDQQRDLDTQYF. The CDR3 coding sequence is TGTGCCAGCAGCTTAGATCAGCAGCGGGACTTAGATACGCAGTATTTT.

The chain uses TRBV5-1 and TRBJ1-2, with a possible D match to TRBD1 (5 bases). Germline V CDR1 and CDR2: SGHRS, YFSETQ. With 5 bases removed from V and 3 bases from J, the gap between germline ends came to 20 bases. This CDR3 contains 16 residues. CDR3 region: CASRVERGTRDYGYTF. In DNA form, the CDR3 reads TGCGCCAGCAGGGTTGAGCGTGGGACTAGGGACTATGGCTACACCTTC.

This sequence joins TRBV28 and TRBJ2-7; possible D gene TRBD1, 6 bases. Trimming pared 6 bases from V and 3 bases from J, leaving 18 bases between. This CDR3 has 15 amino acids. Germline CDR1 and CDR2: MDHEN and SYDVKM. CDR3 DNA: TGTGCCAGCAGCCAAAACTACAGGGTTAACTACGAGCAGTACTTC. This sequence encodes CASSQNYRVNYEQYF.

The V gene is TRBV15, the J gene TRBJ1-4; TRBD1 agrees at 7 bases. Germline V gives CDR1 LNHNV, CDR2 YYDKDF (reference sequence). J gave up 5 bases and V 1 base, and 4 bases lay outside the gene matches. This CDR3 is built from 15 residues. In DNA, the CDR3 is TGTGCCACCAGCAGAGGGGGGACAGAAAATGAAAAACTGTTTTTT. Translating gives CATSRGGTENEKLFF.

V is TRBV6-1 and J is TRBJ1-1; perhaps TRBD1 as D (5 bases). The length of the CDR3 is 14 residues. Trimming pared 4 bases from V and 8 bases from J, leaving 17 bases between. CDR1 is MNHNS and CDR2 is SASEGT in the germline V gene. CDR3 nucleotide sequence: TGTGCCAGCAGTGTGTTGGGGCAGGGTCTCGAAGCTTTCTTT. Translation gives CASSVLGQGLEAFF.

This clone turned up a few times. The chain carries TRBV30 and TRBJ1-4, with TRBD1 identical over 10 bases. Germline CDR1 is GTSNPN and CDR2 is SVGIG (reference sequence). The V gene end was trimmed by 5 bases and the J gene end by 10 bases; junction bases not matched to a gene: 19. CDR3 length equals 17 residues. CDR3 coding DNA: TGTGCCTGGGAGCTGCCGGGACAGGGGTTGTCTGGGGTAAAACTGTTTTTT. This gives the protein CAWELPGQGLSGVKLFF.

This chain joins TRBV19 and TRBJ2-3; tentative D call: TRBD1 (6 bases). In germline, CDR1 is LNHDA, CDR2 SQIVND (reference sequence). V was trimmed by 9 bases and J by 0 bases, leaving 16 bases between them. The CDR3 totals 15 residues. For the CDR3, the DNA is TGTGCCAGCGATTTGGGACAATCTAGCACAGATACGCAGTATTTT. It codes for CASDLGQSSTDTQYF.